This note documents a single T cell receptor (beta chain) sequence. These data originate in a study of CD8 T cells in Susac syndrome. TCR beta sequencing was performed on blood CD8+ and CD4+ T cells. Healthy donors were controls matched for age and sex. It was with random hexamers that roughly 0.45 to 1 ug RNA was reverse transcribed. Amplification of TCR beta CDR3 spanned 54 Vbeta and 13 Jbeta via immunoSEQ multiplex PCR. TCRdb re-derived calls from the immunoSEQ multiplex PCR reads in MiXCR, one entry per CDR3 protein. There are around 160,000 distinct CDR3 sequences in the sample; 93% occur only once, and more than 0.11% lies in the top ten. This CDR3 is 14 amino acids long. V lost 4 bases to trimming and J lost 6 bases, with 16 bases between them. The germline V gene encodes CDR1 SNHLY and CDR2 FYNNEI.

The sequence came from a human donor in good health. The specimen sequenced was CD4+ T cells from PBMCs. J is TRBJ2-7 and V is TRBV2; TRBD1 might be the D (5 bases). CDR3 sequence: CASSGLIAGLEQYF. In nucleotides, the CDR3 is TGTGCCAGCAGTGGGTTAATCGCAGGGCTCGAGCAGTACTTC.